The text below deals with one T cell receptor (beta chain). These data are taken from a study of cytomegalovirus exposure and HLA in healthy donors. With 60 Vbeta and 13 Jbeta primers, the PCR was carried out. Some clones are missing from TCRdb's copy, which holds only in-frame ones; the method was immunoSEQ multiplex PCR. Its table lists approximately 100,000 clones. The V gene lost 3 bases and the J gene lost 6 bases, with 11 bases spanning the gap. The CDR3 contains 14 residues. Germline CDR1 SNHLY, CDR2 FYNNEI. The sequence was collected from a man between 45 and 60 years old in good health and CMV-seronegative. The V gene is TRBV2, the J gene TRBJ1-4; a weak D match, TRBD1 (5 bases). Material: PBMCs. CDR3 residues: CASSDGAGYEKLFF. CDR3 in DNA: TGTGCCAGCAGTGACGGAGCAGGGTATGAAAAACTGTTTTTT.